These 17 T cell receptor beta chains were sequenced from one sample in a study of CD4 T cells in relation to SARS-CoV-2 and coronaviruses. Libraries were prepared by immunoSEQ multiplex PCR; TCRdb keeps only in-frame clonotypes and omits some of them. The repertoire holds tens of thousands of clones, with about 71% as singletons. What these receptors recognize is not known. Unexposed donor CD4+ T cells date from about 2011-2018, before the COVID-19 pandemic. The cells were cultured for about ten days before CD4+ T cells were isolated. Specimen: CD4+ T cells from PBMCs, cultured in vitro. The receptors derive from a human donor in good health.

This rearrangement joins TRBV2 to TRBJ2-3; D remains ambiguous. CDR3 length: 16 amino acids. Germline-derived CDR1 and CDR2 are SNHLY and FYNNEI. Trimming took off 7 bases at V and 0 bases at J, with 17 bases between the two ends. The CDR3: CASTPTLMTSTDTQYF. Here the CDR3 DNA reads TGTGCCAGCACCCCCACCTTAATGACTAGCACAGATACGCAGTATTTT.

The chain employs TRBV4-3 and TRBJ2-1; D gene ambiguous. This CDR3 is built from 14 residues. Germline assignment: CDR1 LGHNA and CDR2 YSLEER. The germline V and J ends were trimmed by 0 bases and 8 bases, with 11 bases remaining between them. In DNA, the CDR3 is TGCGCCAGCAGCCAAGAGGACCCATTACATGAGCAGTTCTTC. Translating gives CASSQEDPLHEQFF.

V usage is TRBV7-9 and J usage is TRBJ2-3; D is possibly TRBD1 (6 bases). The germline gives CDR1 SEHNR, CDR2 FQNEAQ (reference sequence). CDR3 length: 15 amino acids. V lost 1 base and J lost 1, with 9 bases in between. The CDR3 DNA sequence: TGTGCCAGCAGCTTAGAGGCAGGGGGCACAGATACGCAGTATTTT. It is translated as CASSLEAGGTDTQYF.

The V and J genes are TRBV6-5 and TRBJ1-5, with 11 bases matching TRBD1. Germline V gene lookup returns CDR1 MNHEY and CDR2 SVGAGI. Trimming cost V 6 bases and J 6 bases; bases outside gene matches: 4. The CDR3 contains 14 residues. In DNA, the CDR3 is TGTGCCAGCAGCGGGACAGGGGGGGCTCAGCCCCAGCATTTT. Translated, it gives CASSGTGGAQPQHF.

The chain is built from TRBV29-1 and TRBJ2-1, with D perhaps TRBD1 or TRBD2 (5 bases each). CDR1 SQVTM and CDR2 ANQGSEA come from the germline V gene. CDR3 size: 14 residues. V gave up 7 bases and J gave up 12 bases, with 25 bases separating them. The CDR3 nucleotides are TGCAGCGGCCGGACCGGGACCTTCGCAGGTGGGCAGTTCTTC. It codes for CSGRTGTFAGGQFF.

CDR3 sequence (DNA): TGTGCCAGCAGCTTAGAAAGGTTAGAAGGAAAACTGTTTTTT. Protein product: CASSLERLEGKLFF. The gene calls are TRBV7-9 and TRBJ1-4; D gene unclear. Trimming stripped 1 base from V and 10 bases from J, with 13 bases between. Germline loops: CDR1 SEHNR, CDR2 FQNEAQ (reference sequence). There are 14 residues in the CDR3.

V and J are TRBV7-2 and TRBJ2-5, with D unresolved. The V end was cut by 1 base, the J end by 1 base, with 7 bases between. The germline V gene has CDR1 SGHTA and CDR2 FQGNSA. The CDR3 covers 14 residues. The CDR3: CASSLEQAQETQYF. CDR3 DNA sequence: TGTGCCAGCAGCTTAGAGCAGGCCCAAGAGACCCAGTACTTC.

This clone came up once. The CDR3: CATAASVMGGYTF. In DNA form, the CDR3 reads TGTGCCACCGCGGCCTCCGTCATGGGTGGCTACACCTTC. This sequence joins TRBV10-3 and TRBJ1-2; D gene unclear. The V end lost 10 bases, the J end lost 7 bases, and 19 bases lay between the germline ends. This CDR3 contains 13 residues. Germline CDR1 reads ENHRY; CDR2 reads SYGVKD.

Only a few counts were recorded for this clone. The V gene is TRBV30, the J gene TRBJ1-3; D ambiguous. Germline V CDR1 and CDR2: GTSNPN, SVGIG (reference sequence). Trimming removed 3 bases at V and 0 bases at J, with 6 bases between. CDR3 size: 13 residues. Here the CDR3 reads CAWRGSSGNTIYF. CDR3 sequence (DNA): TGTGCCTGGAGGGGCAGCTCTGGAAACACCATATATTTT. Drawing the rest from reference TRBV30 and TRBJ1-3, the complete variable domain is SQTIHQWPATLVQPVGSPLSLECTVEGTSNPNLYWYRQAAGRGLQLLFYSVGIGQISSEVPQNLSASRPQDRQFILSSKKLLLSDSGFYLCAWRGSSGNTIYFGEGSWLTVV.

The chain combines TRBV6-6 with TRBJ2-7; no reliable D call. The CDR3 covers 16 residues. Germline lookup yields CDR1 MNHNY and CDR2 SVGAGI (reference sequence). V shed 0 bases and J shed 2 bases, with 14 bases lying between them. As DNA, the CDR3 is TGTGCCAGCAGTTACTCTTCAGCCCGAGAGCCCTACGAGCAGTACTTC. This encodes CASSYSSAREPYEQYF.

V is TRBV19 and J is TRBJ2-1; TRBD1 matches 8 bases. The CDR3 length is 15 residues. From germline, CDR1 is LNHDA and CDR2 SQIVND (reference sequence). V gave up 0 bases and J gave up 7 bases; unmatched junction bases: 5. CDR3 sequence: CASSIDGQGWNEQFF. DNA of the CDR3: TGTGCCAGTAGTATAGATGGACAGGGTTGGAATGAGCAGTTCTTC.

The rearrangement joins TRBV30 to TRBJ2-7; D tentatively reads TRBD1 or TRBD2 (5 bases each). V lost 5 bases and J 1 base, leaving 12 bases between the germline ends. The CDR3 spans 13 residues. The germline CDR1 and CDR2 sequences are GTSNPN and SVGIG (reference sequence). The CDR3 bases are TGTGCCTGGCCGGGACGGGATTCCTACGAGCAGTACTTC. This encodes CAWPGRDSYEQYF.

The table lists this clone with a count of one. This chain uses TRBV11-2 with TRBJ2-3, with no clear D. CDR1 and CDR2 from the germline V gene are SGHAT and FQNNGV. The CDR3 is 11 residues long. Trimming shortened V by 1 base and J by 4 bases, and 0 bases separated the two germline ends. CDR3 in DNA: TGTGCCAGCAGCTTAGCAGATACGCAGTATTTT. Protein: CASSLADTQYF.

The chain joins TRBV7-2 to TRBJ2-1; 7 positions match TRBD1. The CDR3 has 16 residues. V lost 0 bases and J lost 2; bases outside the gene matches: 4. The germline V gene has CDR1 SGHTA and CDR2 FQGNSA. DNA for the CDR3: TGTGCCAGCAGCTTAGCGGACAGGCTACCCTACAATGAGCAGTTCTTC. It yields the protein CASSLADRLPYNEQFF.

This clone was detected only a few times. The gene calls are TRBV27 and TRBJ1-6; no clear D. The CDR3 contains 12 residues. Germline values: CDR1 MNHEY, CDR2 SMNVEV (reference sequence). V was pared by 6 bases and J by 7 bases, with 7 bases between. CDR3 in DNA: TGTGCCAGCAGCGTGGGGAATTCACCCCTCCACTTT. Its translation: CASSVGNSPLHF.

The rearrangement joins TRBV21-1 to TRBJ2-7; TRBD2, the D gene given by the table, was not confirmed from the DNA. TRBV21-1 is reported as a pseudogene. The CDR3 runs 15 residues. CDR3 nucleotide sequence: TGTGCCAGCAGCATTGGGACTAGCGGGGGCTACGAGCAGTACTTC. This encodes CASSIGTSGGYEQYF.

V and J are TRBV7-2 and TRBJ2-4; D may be TRBD1 or TRBD2 (5 bases each). The CDR3 consists of 12 residues. Germline-derived CDR1 and CDR2 are SGHTA and FQGNSA. Trimming took 1 base from V and 12 from J, leaving 10 bases between them. CDR3: CASSLGDQSQYF. The CDR3 region has the DNA TGTGCCAGCAGCTTAGGGGACCAGAGTCAGTACTTC. The variable domain in full, completed from reference TRBV7-2 and TRBJ2-4, reads GAGVSQSPSNKVTEKGKDVELRCDPISGHTALYWYRQSLGQGLEFLIYFQGNSAPDKSGLPSDRFSAERTGGSVSTLTIQRTQQEDSAVYLCASSLGDQSQYFGAGTRLSVL.